This TCR beta chain was recovered during a study of shared clonotypes between healthy human individuals. Findings of the study overall: The study found lower generation probabilities in non-shared clonotypes than in those shared by all four donors.

It was CD45RO-negative cells, positively selected for CCR7, that made up naive CD8 cells, with terminally differentiated effector memory CD45RA+ cells excluded. Sequencing was performed with immunoSEQ multiplex PCR; in TCRdb, only in-frame clones are kept and a portion is missing. This table holds 1.5 million to 2.5 million clones, less than 95% found once. The germline V and J ends were trimmed by 1 base and 10 bases, with 13 bases remaining between them. The germline V gene encodes CDR1 SNHLY and CDR2 FYNNEI. This CDR3 has 13 residues. With respect to this clone: Its antigen is as yet unknown.

This clonotype was sampled from a man aged 18 to 35 in good health. What was sequenced was naive CD8+ T cells sorted from blood. The V gene is TRBV2, the J gene TRBJ1-1; a weak D match, TRBD1 (6 bases). This chain's CDR3 is CASSEVTGRGAFF. The CDR3 DNA sequence: TGTGCCAGCAGTGAAGTAACAGGCAGGGGAGCTTTCTTT. Variable domain in full (rest from reference TRBV2 and TRBJ1-1): EPEVTQTPSHQVTQMGQEVILRCVPISNHLYFYWYRQILGQKVEFLVSFYNNEISEKSEIFDDQFSVERPDGSNFTLKIRSTKLEDSAMYFCASSEVTGRGAFFGQGTRLTVV.